What follows are 20 T cell receptor beta chains derived from one specimen sequenced in a study of blood T cells in healthy people across ages. Through a sample-barcoded 5' primer and a J-beta primer mix, a second PCR was run for roughly 7 to 11 cycles. TCRdb ran MiXCR on the 5' RACE reads and lists one entry per CDR3 protein. The data hold over a million distinct CDR3 sequences, with under 45% observed a single time. The specimen was blood. The receptor source for this set is a woman aged 60-75 years in good health.

This chain uses TRBV20-1 with TRBJ2-7, with unresolved D. Trimming removed 6 bases at V and 6 bases at J, with 15 bases between. The CDR3 covers 12 residues. Germline CDR1 reads DFQATT; CDR2 reads SNEGSKA (reference sequence). The CDR3 region has the DNA TGCAGTGCCATGGCGGACCCGGGCGAGCAGTACTTC. This gives the protein CSAMADPGEQYF.

This chain connects TRBV5-5 to TRBJ2-1; the match to TRBD2 covers 8 bases. The CDR3 is 15 amino acids. After removal of 3 bases from V and 4 bases from J, the junction contained 6 bases not matched to a gene. Germline V gene data show CDR1 as SGHKS and CDR2 as YYEKEE (reference sequence). Written as DNA, the CDR3 is TGTGCCAGCAGCTCCGGACTAGCAAAGTACAATGAGCAGTTCTTC. It encodes CASSSGLAKYNEQFF.

This clonotype occurred a few times. The gene calls are TRBV28 and TRBJ2-1; 7 bases are a match to TRBD2. This CDR3 is 14 amino acids long. Looked up from germline, CDR1 is MDHEN and CDR2 is SYDVKM. V lost 6 bases to trimming and J lost 3 bases; unmatched junction nucleotides: 5. The CDR3: CASSQLANYNEQFF. As DNA, the CDR3 is TGTGCCAGCAGCCAACTAGCGAACTACAATGAGCAGTTCTTC.

The V call is TRBV5-1, the J call TRBJ2-1; the D gene is possibly TRBD2 (5 bases). This CDR3 comprises 17 residues. The germline V and J ends were trimmed by 0 bases and 3 bases, with 16 bases remaining between them. The germline CDR1 and CDR2 sequences are SGHRS and YFSETQ. The CDR3 is CASSLEPGNLLYNEQFF. The CDR3 DNA reads TGCGCCAGCAGCTTGGAACCGGGGAACTTACTCTACAATGAGCAGTTCTTC.

The chain uses TRBV29-1 and TRBJ2-1; D not resolved. V lost 4 bases and J lost 0, with 10 bases in between. CDR1 and CDR2 from the germline V gene are SQVTM and ANQGSEA. The CDR3 sequence is 14 residues long. CDR3 residues: CSVVDASSYNEQFF. The DNA of the CDR3 is TGCAGCGTTGTGGACGCCAGCTCCTACAATGAGCAGTTCTTC.

The chain couples TRBV6-5 to TRBJ2-3, with D possibly being TRBD2 (5 bases). The CDR3 sequence is 15 residues long. The V gene lost 0 bases and the J gene lost 6 bases, with 13 bases spanning the gap. CDR1 is MNHEY, CDR2 SVGAGI, per germline. Here the CDR3 reads CASSYSGNTGDTQYF. Written as DNA, the CDR3 is TGTGCCAGCAGTTACTCAGGGAACACGGGGGATACGCAGTATTTT.

The V call is TRBV28, the J call TRBJ1-1; maybe TRBD1 (6 bases). Germline V CDR1 and CDR2: MDHEN, SYDVKM. The CDR3 contains 14 residues. The V and J ends lost 9 bases and 1 base respectively, with 15 bases between them. CDR3 coding DNA: TGTGCCAGTCGAGGGGGGACCCAGAACACTGAAGCTTTCTTT. Translation: CASRGGTQNTEAFF.

This clonotype was detected only a few times. The CDR3 DNA reads as TGTGCCAGCAGCTTACCTACAGGGGGAGTGGAGACCCAGTACTTC. Protein product: CASSLPTGGVETQYF. This chain connects TRBV11-2 to TRBJ2-5; 8 positions match TRBD1. The junction had 7 bases not matched to a gene; V was cut back by 2 bases and J by 5 bases. CDR3 length: 15 residues. The germline V gene has CDR1 SGHAT and CDR2 FQNNGV. Drawing the rest from reference TRBV11-2 and TRBJ2-5, the complete variable domain is EAGVAQSPRYKIIEKRQSVAFWCNPISGHATLYWYQQILGQGPKLLIQFQNNGVVDDSQLPKDRFSAERLKGVDSTLKIQPAKLEDSAVYLCASSLPTGGVETQYFGPGTRLLVL.

This clonotype was detected a few times. The chain links TRBV9 to TRBJ2-5; tentative D call: TRBD2 (5 bases). V lost 4 bases, J lost 3 bases, and 10 bases lay in between. Germline assignment: CDR1 SGDLS and CDR2 YYNGEE. This CDR3 has 13 residues. The CDR3 DNA is TGTGCCAGCAGCCGCTTCGGGGAAGAGACCCAGTACTTC. This encodes CASSRFGEETQYF.

This clonotype was counted only a few times. The V and J genes are TRBV7-2 and TRBJ2-1; D is ambiguous. V was pared by 3 bases and J by 6 bases, with 9 bases between. CDR1 is SGHTA and CDR2 is FQGNSA in the germline V gene. The CDR3 sequence is 13 residues long. The CDR3 DNA sequence: TGTGCCAGCAGCTTTGGATGGGGCAATGAGCAGTTCTTC. It specifies CASSFGWGNEQFF.

The J gene is TRBJ2-1, the V gene TRBV15; 8 nucleotides align to TRBD1. Germline V CDR1 and CDR2: LNHNV, YYDKDF (reference sequence). This CDR3 is built from 17 residues. The V segment lost 0 bases and the J segment 5 bases; nucleotides outside the gene matches: 9. The CDR3: CATSREDVRGLDNEQFF. The CDR3 DNA follows: TGTGCCACCAGCAGAGAAGATGTCAGGGGGCTTGACAATGAGCAGTTCTTC. The full variable domain, its missing parts supplied by reference TRBV15 and TRBJ2-1, is DAMVIQNPRYQVTQFGKPVTLSCSQTLNHNVMYWYQQKSSQAPKLLFHYYDKDFNNEADTPDNFQSRRPNTSFCFLDIRSPGLGDTAMYLCATSREDVRGLDNEQFFGPGTRLTVL.

The chain links TRBV14 to TRBJ2-5; 8 nucleotides align to TRBD2. Germline V gene sequence: CDR1 SGHDN, CDR2 FVKESK. J lost 5 bases, V lost 2 bases, and 13 bases had no gene match. The CDR3 runs 17 residues. The CDR3 region has the DNA TGTGCCAGCAGCCAATGGAGTAGCGGGGCATCGGGGGAGACCCAGTACTTC. Amino acid sequence: CASSQWSSGASGETQYF.

The chain recombines TRBV5-4 with TRBJ2-1, with TRBD2 matching 11 bases. This CDR3 comprises 15 residues. Germline V gene data show CDR1 as SGHNT and CDR2 as YYREEE (reference sequence). J gave up 10 bases and V 4 bases, and 10 bases lay outside the gene matches. CDR3 nucleotides: TGTGCCAGCAGCACGGAAGGGACTAGCGGAACGGAGCAGTTCTTC. Translation gives CASSTEGTSGTEQFF.

This sequence joins TRBV30 and TRBJ2-3, with D unresolved. V was cut by 2 bases and J by 4 bases, with 4 bases left in between. The CDR3 is 11 residues long. From germline, CDR1 is GTSNPN and CDR2 SVGIG (reference sequence). CDR3 nucleotides: TGTGCCTGGAGTAAAGCAGATACGCAGTATTTT. Protein sequence: CAWSKADTQYF.

This clonotype was observed at least ten times. The chain employs TRBV20-1 and TRBJ2-7; 7 nucleotides match TRBD1. CDR1 is DFQATT and CDR2 is SNEGSKA in the germline V gene (reference sequence). Trimming at V came to 3 bases and at J to 3 bases, leaving 2 bases not matched to a gene. This CDR3 has 12 amino acids. This CDR3 reads CSARGQNYEQYF. DNA of the CDR3: TGCAGTGCTAGGGGACAGAACTACGAGCAGTACTTC.

V and J are TRBV2 and TRBJ2-3; D might be TRBD1 (6 bases). The CDR3 length is 15 residues. V lost 4 bases and J 0 bases, leaving 11 bases between the germline ends. CDR1 is SNHLY, CDR2 FYNNEI, per germline. This CDR3 is CASSGPGTSTDTQYF. DNA for the CDR3: TGTGCCAGCAGTGGTCCAGGGACAAGCACAGATACGCAGTATTTT.

The chain is built from TRBV7-6 and TRBJ2-1, with 10 bases aligning to TRBD1. The ends lost 5 bases at V and 6 bases at J; junction bases unmatched: 7. CDR3 length equals 15 residues. Germline loops: CDR1 SGHVS, CDR2 FNYEAQ. CDR3 bases: TGTGCCAGCAGCCGGACCGGGACAGGGGTCAATGAGCAGTTCTTC. It translates to CASSRTGTGVNEQFF.

V is TRBV6-1 and J is TRBJ1-5, with D maybe TRBD1 (5 bases). Trimming removed 4 bases from V and 1 base from J, with 20 bases in between. From germline, CDR1 is MNHNS and CDR2 SASEGT. The CDR3 consists of 18 residues. CDR3 residues: CASSASSGGTISNQPQHF. CDR3 bases: TGTGCCAGCAGTGCGTCATCGGGGGGGACTATCAGCAATCAGCCCCAGCATTTT.

This clonotype was seen at least ten times. The J gene is TRBJ2-5, the V gene TRBV27, with D possibly being TRBD2 (5 bases). V was cut by 0 bases and J by 1 base, with 12 bases left in between. Germline values: CDR1 MNHEY, CDR2 SMNVEV (reference sequence). The CDR3 runs 16 residues. DNA of the CDR3: TGTGCCAGCAGTTTATCGAGGGTGGGCTTCCAAGAGACCCAGTACTTC. Translated, it gives CASSLSRVGFQETQYF.

This clonotype occurred once. This chain joins TRBV10-3 and TRBJ1-4, with a tentative D call TRBD1 (5 bases). The CDR3 contains 15 residues. The germline V and J ends were trimmed by 0 bases and 7 bases, with 12 bases remaining between them. The germline V gene has CDR1 ENHRY and CDR2 SYGVKD. CDR3 loop: CAISESRGVGEKLFF. The CDR3 coding sequence is TGTGCCATCAGTGAGTCACGGGGCGTTGGTGAAAAACTGTTTTTT.